This is a list of T cell receptor beta chains from one sample in a study of shared clonotypes between healthy human individuals. Sequencing used immunoSEQ multiplex PCR; TCRdb keeps in-frame clones, though not all of them. The table has about 1.5 million clones, 95% to 99% seen once. The sequencing input was naive CD4+ T cells sorted from blood. These receptors all stem from a man younger than 40 in good health. CDR3s include the opening cysteine and the closing phenylalanine or tryptophan. The order of the fields is CDR3 DNA, CDR3 protein, CDR3 length, J gene, V gene, clone size, D gene. A D gene is named only where the DNA matches it firmly. Part of the rows lack a size; the others show once, few, many or a class for expanded clones.

TGTGCAAGTCGCTCAGTAGGCGAGCAGTACTTC,CASRSVGEQYF,11,TRBJ2-7,TRBV12-2,-,-
TGTGCCAGTAGTCCCGGACAGGGGGCAAACAATGAGCAGTTCTTC,CASSPGQGANNEQFF,15,TRBJ2-1,TRBV19,-,TRBD1
TGCAGCGTCAACTACAGGGTGAACACTGAAGCTTTCTTT,CSVNYRVNTEAFF,13,TRBJ1-1,TRBV29-1,-,-
TGTGCCAGTACAGCTACTGGGTCCATGAACACTGAAGCTTTCTTT,CASTATGSMNTEAFF,15,TRBJ1-1,TRBV19,-,-
TGTGCCAGCAGTCGGACTAGCGGGTCCTACGAGCAGTACTTC,CASSRTSGSYEQYF,14,TRBJ2-7,TRBV6-6,-,TRBD2
TGTGCCAGCTCACTCTTCCACGGAGCGGGAGTTCCTAGCGAGCAGTACTTC,CASSLFHGAGVPSEQYF,17,TRBJ2-7,TRBV18,-,TRBD2
TGTGCCAGCAGCCGGACAGATAGCAATCAGCCCCAGCATTTT,CASSRTDSNQPQHF,14,TRBJ1-5,TRBV7-9,-,-
TGCGCCAGCAGCATACAGGGAAGCTACGAGCAGTACTTC,CASSIQGSYEQYF,13,TRBJ2-7,TRBV5-1,-,-
TGCGCCAGCAGCTCTCTAGCGGGAGTTTACGAGCAGTACTTC,CASSSLAGVYEQYF,14,TRBJ2-7,TRBV5-1,-,TRBD2
TGCGCCAGCAGCCAAGGGATATTCCGGGGTGAACAAAATGAGCAGTTCTTC,CASSQGIFRGEQNEQFF,17,TRBJ2-1,TRBV4-1,-,-
TGTGCCAGCAGTTCCCCGACTAGCGCCCGTTACACAGATACGCAGTATTTT,CASSSPTSARYTDTQYF,17,TRBJ2-3,TRBV28,-,TRBD2
TGTGCCAGCAGTGAAAAAAGTTTTAATGAAAAACTGTTTTTT,CASSEKSFNEKLFF,14,TRBJ1-4,TRBV2,-,-
TGTGCCAGCTCACCCCTCCCGGGGGGTAACGAGCAGTACTTC,CASSPLPGGNEQYF,14,TRBJ2-7,TRBV18,-,TRBD2
TGTGCCAGCAGTTCACTCCGAGGGGTCGAGCAGTACTTC,CASSSLRGVEQYF,13,TRBJ2-7,TRBV7-6,-,-
TGTGCCAGCAGCCACTACTGGGACAGGGGCTACGAGCAGTACTTC,CASSHYWDRGYEQYF,15,TRBJ2-7,TRBV27,-,TRBD1
TGTGCCAGCTCACCCCTCCTTAGCACAGATACGCAGTATTTT,CASSPLLSTDTQYF,14,TRBJ2-3,TRBV18,-,-
TGCGCCAGCAGTGTACAGCGGGAGGGCCGCGAGCAGTACTTC,CASSVQREGREQYF,14,TRBJ2-7,TRBV10-1,-,TRBD2
TGTGCCAGCAGTGAGAGGGGTAATCAGCCCCAGCATTTT,CASSERGNQPQHF,13,TRBJ1-5,TRBV2,-,-
TGTGCCAGCAGTGCCTCAATCGGTCGCAATCAGCCCCAGCATTTT,CASSASIGRNQPQHF,15,TRBJ1-5,TRBV28,-,-
TGTGCCAGCAGCCAGATCCGACAGGGCCCCGGACTAGCGGGAGCGTCTGGGGCCAACGTCCTGACTTTC,CASSQIRQGPGLAGASGANVLTF,23,TRBJ2-6,TRBV14,-,TRBD2
TGTGCCAGCAGCTTGCGGCGCAATCAGCCCCAGCATTTT,CASSLRRNQPQHF,13,TRBJ1-5,TRBV7-2,-,-
TGTGCCAGCAGCTTTGGGACAGCTAACATAGGAAACACCATATATTTT,CASSFGTANIGNTIYF,16,TRBJ1-3,TRBV13,-,TRBD1
TGTGCCAGTAGAAGAGTACGGGGACCGGAGAACACTGAAGCTTTCTTT,CASRRVRGPENTEAFF,16,TRBJ1-1,TRBV19,once,-
TGTGCCAGCTCACTCGGACAGCCTCACACTGAAGCTTTCTTT,CASSLGQPHTEAFF,14,TRBJ1-1,TRBV18,-,-
TGTGCCAGCAGCAAAGACAGTTACAATGAGCAGTTCTTC,CASSKDSYNEQFF,13,TRBJ2-1,TRBV11-3,-,-
TGTGCCAGCAGCCGACAGGGGGTGCCCACTGAAGCTTTCTTT,CASSRQGVPTEAFF,14,TRBJ1-1,TRBV5-5,-,TRBD1
TGTGCCAGTAGTATTGAGGCCGCGGGCACAGATACGCAGTATTTT,CASSIEAAGTDTQYF,15,TRBJ2-3,TRBV19,-,-
TGCGCCAGCAGCTCTACCGGGGAGCTGTTTTTT,CASSSTGELFF,11,TRBJ2-2,TRBV5-1,few,-
TGTGCCAGTACCCGAGGGGGGACCTATGGCTACACCTTC,CASTRGGTYGYTF,13,TRBJ1-2,TRBV19,-,-
TGTGCCAGCAGCTTAGCGGGCAGGGTAGTAGAGACCCAGTACTTC,CASSLAGRVVETQYF,15,TRBJ2-5,TRBV7-8,-,-
TGTGCCTGGAGGGCCCACGGCGGGTTATACTATGGCTACACCTTC,CAWRAHGGLYYGYTF,15,TRBJ1-2,TRBV30,-,-
TGTGCCAGTAGTCAGGCCGCAGGCGTGAACACTGAAGCTTTCTTT,CASSQAAGVNTEAFF,15,TRBJ1-1,TRBV19,-,-
TGTGCCAGCAGTCACCCGGGACAGGGGGGAACCTACGAGCAGTACTTC,CASSHPGQGGTYEQYF,16,TRBJ2-7,TRBV28,-,TRBD1
TGTGCCAGCAGCGCTCTTTCCGGGACTAGGCACAATGAGCAGTTCTTC,CASSALSGTRHNEQFF,16,TRBJ2-1,TRBV9,-,TRBD2
TGTGCCATCAGTGAGTCTGGCGGGTCCTACAATGAGCAGTTCTTC,CAISESGGSYNEQFF,15,TRBJ2-1,TRBV10-3,-,-
TGCAGCGTTGTTGGTGCCCCGGGACATACCTACGAGCAGTACTTC,CSVVGAPGHTYEQYF,15,TRBJ2-7,TRBV29-1,-,-
TGCAGCGTTGAGACCGCGGCAGGGCCGAACACTGAAGCTTTCTTT,CSVETAAGPNTEAFF,15,TRBJ1-1,TRBV29-1,-,-
TGTGCCAGCAGCCCGACAGGGCCCACCGGGGAGCTGTTTTTT,CASSPTGPTGELFF,14,TRBJ2-2,TRBV7-6,once,TRBD1
TGTGCCAGCAGTTTATGGGCCGACAGGGGAACAAATCAGCCCCAGCATTTT,CASSLWADRGTNQPQHF,17,TRBJ1-5,TRBV28,-,TRBD1
TGTGCCACCACTAGCGGCTCCTACGAGCAGTACTTC,CATTSGSYEQYF,12,TRBJ2-7,TRBV19,-,TRBD2
TGTGCCAGCAGTGGAGCGGGAGGATTAGAGACCCAGTACTTC,CASSGAGGLETQYF,14,TRBJ2-5,TRBV28,-,TRBD2
TGTGCCAGCAACACCTGGGCTCCGCCGGACAATGAGCAGTTCTTC,CASNTWAPPDNEQFF,15,TRBJ2-1,TRBV28,-,-